These T cell receptor beta chains were read from a single sample in a study of cytomegalovirus exposure and HLA in healthy donors. Here immunoSEQ multiplex PCR was the method, and the copy in TCRdb shows in-frame clones only, minus some. The sample has some 170,000 clones, around 75% seen once. Sequences were obtained from PBMCs. Receptor source: a male donor in good health and CMV-seronegative. CDR3s leave out the opening cysteine and the closing phenylalanine or tryptophan. The order of the fields is clone size, V gene, D gene, CDR3 length, CDR3 protein. D genes are given only for firm matches. Only some rows state a clone size, as once, few, many or a class for expanded clones.

size: .; V: TRBV7-3; D: .; length: 11; CDR3: ASSREVNQPQH
size: .; V: TRBV30; D: .; length: 12; CDR3: AWSVAGWGSPLH
size: .; V: TRBV7-3; D: .; length: 14; CDR3: ASSLTRGVTDNEQF
size: .; V: TRBV19; D: .; length: 12; CDR3: ASSMQGTNYGYT
size: .; V: TRBV28; D: .; length: 15; CDR3: ASSLYGGGATNEKLF
size: once; V: TRBV4-1; D: TRBD1; length: 14; CDR3: ASSQKGTGVGNTIY
size: .; V: TRBV5-1; D: TRBD1; length: 14; CDR3: ASSWNVGQGSYEQY
size: .; V: TRBV6-1; D: .; length: 13; CDR3: ASSRLVLSYNEQF
size: .; V: TRBV14; D: TRBD2; length: 12; CDR3: ASSRTSGNNEQF
size: .; V: TRBV6-6; D: TRBD1; length: 12; CDR3: ASSTGQGAQPQH
size: few; V: TRBV11-2; D: TRBD1; length: 13; CDR3: ASNPADRERETQY
size: .; V: TRBV20-1; D: .; length: 9; CDR3: SAVRGETQY
size: few; V: TRBV6-1; D: .; length: 13; CDR3: ASSEAGGGNQPQH
size: .; V: TRBV6-6; D: .; length: 12; CDR3: ASGARGSGYEQY